These 12 T cell receptor beta chains came from one sample sequenced in a study of Graves' ophthalmopathy and Graves' hyperthyroidism. Scientists amplified the TCR beta CDR3 regions from RNA transcripts. First-round RT-PCR used HTBI primers; second-round multiplex PCR followed. TCRdb independently ran MiXCR on the multiplex PCR reads; one entry per CDR3 protein. The table has about 740,000 distinct CDR3 sequences, approximately 40% seen once. Sequencing was done on a sample of peripheral blood. Receptors originate from an adult man with Graves' ophthalmopathy.

V and J are TRBV29-1 and TRBJ1-2; TRBD1 is a possible D gene (5 bases). The CDR3 runs 13 residues. Germline V lookup: CDR1 SQVTM, CDR2 ANQGSEA. The CDR3 region has the DNA TGCAGTCGACCGGGACGGATTAACTATGGCTACACCTTC. Protein sequence: CSRPGRINYGYTF.

In the case of this clonotype: A much larger clone lies a single base off, so this may be a read error. The chain joins TRBV19 to TRBJ1-5; D is ambiguous. The CDR3 covers 13 residues. Germline loops: CDR1 LNHDA, CDR2 SQIVND (reference sequence). Trimming pared 2 bases from V and 2 bases from J, leaving 4 bases between. CDR3 residues: CASSIWGNQPQHF. The CDR3 DNA reads as TGTGCCAGTAGTATATGGGGCAATCAGCCCCAGCATTTT.

A note on this clonotype: This sequence may be a read error, since a much larger clone differs from it by one base. The V gene is TRBV9, the J gene TRBJ2-3; 11 nucleotides agree with TRBD2. The V segment lost 0 bases and the J segment 0 bases; nucleotides outside the gene matches: 9. The germline V gene encodes CDR1 SGDLS and CDR2 YYNGEE. The CDR3 is made up of 19 amino acids. The CDR3 protein is CASSVGSLAGGPSTDTQYF. The DNA of the CDR3 is TGTGCCAGCAGCGTAGGGTCCCTAGCGGGAGGCCCCAGCACAGATACGCAGTATTTT.

In this sample, this clonotype turned up many times. The chain is built from TRBV29-1 and TRBJ1-1, with no clear D. Trimming stripped 4 bases from V and 7 bases from J, with 10 bases between. CDR1 and CDR2 from the germline V gene are SQVTM and ANQGSEA. CDR3 length equals 11 residues. CDR3 coding DNA: TGCAGCGTTGGTAAGGGTTATGAAGCTTTCTTT. It is translated as CSVGKGYEAFF.

This chain joins TRBV25-1 and TRBJ2-6, with 7 bases identical to TRBD1. The V segment lost 5 bases and the J segment 4 bases; nucleotides outside the gene matches: 11. CDR3 size: 17 residues. Germline CDR1 is MGHDK and CDR2 is SYGVNS. CDR3 region: CASSLRAGGTGANVLTF. Written as DNA, the CDR3 is TGTGCCAGCAGTTTGCGGGCAGGGGGTACCGGGGCCAACGTCCTGACTTTC.

In regard to this clonotype: A much larger clone lies one base from this, so it may be a read error. This likely comes from a read error, as the CDR3 has no conserved phenylalanine or tryptophan at its end. The chain uses TRBV9 and TRBJ1-2, with TRBD1 as a possible D gene (6 bases). CDR1 SGDLS and CDR2 YYNGEE come from the germline V gene. V lost 3 bases and J 8 bases, leaving 14 bases between the germline ends. CDR3 size: 13 residues. The CDR3 sequence is CASSETGTVGYTL. The DNA of the CDR3 is TGTGCCAGCAGCGAAACAGGGACGGTCGGCTACACCCTC.

CDR3 coding DNA: TGTGCCAGCAGTATGGGACAGGGGGTTAATTCACCCCTCCACTTT. This translates into CASSMGQGVNSPLHF. The gene calls are TRBV12-3 or TRBV12-4 and TRBJ1-6; 11 bases map to TRBD1. This CDR3 contains 15 residues. J gave up 6 bases and V 5 bases, and 3 bases lay outside the gene matches.

Concerning this clonotype itself: A single base separates this from a much larger clone, so it may be a read error. The chain uses TRBV24-1 and TRBJ2-7, with TRBD2 matching 10 bases. The CDR3 spans 14 residues. The germline CDR1 and CDR2 sequences are KGHDR and SFDVKD. V dropped 6 bases and J dropped 3; count of bases not matched to a gene: 4. CDR3 region: CATSPGLAVYEQYF. CDR3 in DNA: TGTGCCACCAGTCCCGGACTAGCGGTCTACGAGCAGTACTTC.

Comments on this clonotype: This could be a read error, since a much larger clone is one nucleotide away. The V gene is TRBV12-3 or TRBV12-4, the J gene TRBJ2-5; TRBD2 matches 8 bases. CDR3 size: 14 residues. CDR3 sequence reads: CAGSLSGRRETQYF. The CDR3 nucleotides are TGTGCCGGCAGTTTGAGCGGGAGAAGGGAGACCCAGTACTTC.

This chain links TRBV25-1 with TRBJ2-2; no clear D. The CDR3 spans 14 residues. In germline, CDR1 is MGHDK, CDR2 SYGVNS. V gave up 2 bases and J gave up 4 bases, with 8 bases separating them. The CDR3 nucleotides read TGTGCCAGCAGTGAAGCGGCCAGCACCGGGGAGCTGTTTTTT. Its translation is CASSEAASTGELFF.

As to this clonotype: The junction and the germline gene differ at one end; a read error may be behind it. V and J are TRBV10-3 and TRBJ1-2; 11 bases are a match to TRBD1. This CDR3 contains 16 residues. Looked up from germline, CDR1 is ENHRY and CDR2 is SYGVKD. The CDR3 region is CASSTAMGTGGYGYTF. DNA of the CDR3: TGTGCCAGCAGTACAGCCATGGGGACAGGGGGCTATGGCTACACCTTC.

This clonotype was seen at least ten times. The CDR3 sequence is CASSPGGGSYEQYF. CDR3 coding DNA: TGTGCCAGCAGCCCGGGGGGAGGAAGCTACGAGCAGTACTTC. The chain employs TRBV7-9 and TRBJ2-7; TRBD2 matches 7 bases. With V trimmed by 5 bases and J by 3 bases, 7 bases remained unmatched. CDR1 and CDR2 from the germline V gene are SEHNR and FQNEAQ (reference sequence). CDR3 size: 14 residues. Combining the CDR3 with reference TRBV7-9 and TRBJ2-7 gives the whole variable domain DTGVSQNPRHKITKRGQNVTFRCDPISEHNRLYWYRQTLGQGPEFLTYFQNEAQLEKSRLLSDRFSAERPKGSFSTLEIQRTEQGDSAMYLCASSPGGGSYEQYFGPGTRLTVT.